These 30 T cell receptor beta chains came from one sample sequenced in a study of early T cells in non-severe SARS-CoV-2 infection. TCRdb passed the 5' RACE reads through MiXCR, listing each CDR3 protein once. Seen here are some 40,000 distinct CDR3 sequences, roughly 5% observed once, and the top ten hold 25% to 30%. The sequenced material came from whole blood. The receptors come from an adult who was a healthcare worker with PCR-confirmed SARS-CoV-2 infection or an uninfected control (not recorded which).

This clonotype showed up many times. The chain recombines TRBV12-3 or TRBV12-4 with TRBJ1-5; no definite D call. This CDR3 is 13 amino acids long. V dropped 1 base and J dropped 4 bases, with 5 bases sitting between them. The CDR3 region has the DNA TGTGCCAGCAGTTTAGAGGAGAATCAGCCCCAGCATTTT. Its translation: CASSLEENQPQHF.

This clonotype was seen at least ten times. The chain has TRBV3-1 and TRBJ2-1; no clear D. This CDR3 contains 14 residues. V was cut by 5 bases and J by 7 bases, with 15 bases left in between. Germline V gene lookup returns CDR1 LGHDT and CDR2 YNNKEL (reference sequence). Here the CDR3 reads CASSFNAAPNEQFF. CDR3 coding DNA: TGTGCCAGCAGCTTCAATGCAGCGCCTAATGAGCAGTTCTTC.

This clonotype occurred many times. The rearrangement uses TRBV29-1 and TRBJ2-3, with 10 bases lining up with TRBD2. Per germline, CDR1 SQVTM and CDR2 ANQGSEA. The CDR3 is 13 residues long. V lost 5 bases, J lost 4 bases, and 3 bases stayed unmatched. For the CDR3, the DNA is TGCAGCGTTCGTCTAGCGGGGGCAGATACGCAGTATTTT. Its protein product is CSVRLAGADTQYF.

V gene TRBV6-5 combines with J gene TRBJ2-7, with 14 bases lining up with TRBD2. The CDR3 is 18 amino acids. Trimming removed 1 base from V and 5 bases from J; junction bases left unmatched: 10. CDR1 and CDR2 (germline): MNHEY, SVGAGI. CDR3 coding DNA: TGTGCCAGCAGTTACTTTCAGACTAGCGGGAGGGCCGGCCACGAGCAGTACTTC. Encoded protein: CASSYFQTSGRAGHEQYF.

This clonotype was seen repeatedly, ten times or more. This chain uses TRBV10-3 with TRBJ1-2; TRBD1 agrees at 7 bases. The length of the CDR3 is 14 residues. J gave up 2 bases and V 2 bases, and 2 bases lay outside the gene matches. The germline gives CDR1 ENHRY, CDR2 SYGVKD. The chain's CDR3 is CAISENRGNYGYTF. The CDR3 DNA is TGTGCCATCAGTGAGAACAGGGGAAACTATGGCTACACCTTC.

The sample holds many counts of this clonotype. This rearrangement joins TRBV12-3 or TRBV12-4 to TRBJ2-1; the match to TRBD1 covers 9 bases. The V segment lost 2 bases and the J segment 10 bases; nucleotides outside the gene matches: 6. The CDR3 extends over 14 amino acids. This CDR3 reads CASSLWTGAGEQFF. The CDR3 DNA follows: TGTGCCAGCAGTTTATGGACAGGGGCAGGAGAGCAGTTCTTC.

This clonotype has ten or more counts. The genes are TRBV7-2 and TRBJ2-7; no definite D call. The V gene's germline CDR1 is SGHTA and CDR2 FQGNSA. V lost 5 bases, J lost 5 bases, and 13 bases lay in between. The CDR3 is 13 amino acids. The CDR3 protein is CASSLPISDEQYF. CDR3 bases: TGTGCCAGCAGCCTCCCCATATCGGACGAGCAGTACTTC.

This clonotype has a count of ten or more. CDR3 residues: CASSLNQGDGYTF. As DNA, the CDR3 is TGCGCCAGCAGCTTGAATCAGGGGGATGGCTACACCTTC. The V call is TRBV5-1, the J call TRBJ1-2; TRBD1 agrees at 7 bases. The CDR3 is made up of 13 amino acids. Germline-derived CDR1 and CDR2 are SGHRS and YFSETQ. V gave up 1 base and J gave up 6 bases; unmatched junction bases: 3.

This clonotype came up many times. The genes are TRBV12-3 or TRBV12-4 and TRBJ2-3; TRBD2 aligns across 7 bases. This CDR3 contains 16 residues. Trimming at V came to 4 bases and at J to 3 bases, leaving 10 bases not matched to a gene. The CDR3 coding sequence is TGTGCCAGCAGTTACGACTCGGGGGGACGGACAGATACGCAGTATTTT. This translates into CASSYDSGGRTDTQYF.

This clonotype was observed many times. This chain joins TRBV5-5 and TRBJ2-1, with D maybe TRBD2 (6 bases). V was pared by 5 bases and J by 7 bases, with 13 bases between. Germline values: CDR1 SGHKS, CDR2 YYEKEE (reference sequence). This CDR3 spans 13 amino acids. This chain's CDR3 is CASRVGGENEQFF. The CDR3 DNA is TGTGCCAGCAGGGTCGGAGGGGAAAATGAGCAGTTCTTC.

A few counts support this clonotype. The chain couples TRBV27 to TRBJ2-7; the match to TRBD1 covers 9 bases. The junction had 9 bases not matched to a gene; V was cut back by 5 bases and J by 4 bases. CDR3 length: 15 residues. Germline CDR1 reads MNHEY; CDR2 reads SMNVEV (reference sequence). The CDR3 protein is CASSMGQGGGYEQYF. CDR3 coding DNA: TGTGCCAGCAGTATGGGACAGGGAGGTGGATACGAGCAGTACTTC.

The CDR3 here is CASTRQGRTGELFF. CDR3 bases: TGTGCCAGCACTAGACAGGGGCGGACCGGGGAGCTGTTTTTT. V and J are TRBV2 and TRBJ2-2; 8 bases agree with TRBD1. Germline V gives CDR1 SNHLY, CDR2 FYNNEI. This CDR3 contains 14 residues. V shed 7 bases, J shed 5 bases, and the junction held 6 bases outside the gene matches. Using reference TRBV2 and TRBJ2-2 for the parts outside the CDR3, the full variable domain is EPEVTQTPSHQVTQMGQEVILRCVPISNHLYFYWYRQILGQKVEFLVSFYNNEISEKSEIFDDQFSVERPDGSNFTLKIRSTKLEDSAMYFCASTRQGRTGELFFGEGSRLTVL.

This clonotype has at least ten counts. The V and J genes are TRBV3-1 and TRBJ2-7; tentatively, D is TRBD1 (6 bases). Trimming stripped 6 bases from V and 7 bases from J, with 16 bases between. The CDR3 contains 13 residues. Germline V gene sequence: CDR1 LGHDT, CDR2 YNNKEL (reference sequence). The CDR3, as DNA: TGTGCCAGCAGTCGCTTAACAGGGTGGGAGCAGTACTTC. Translated: CASSRLTGWEQYF.

This clonotype came up a few times. This chain links TRBV6-2 or TRBV6-3 with TRBJ2-2, with D unclear. V was shortened by 5 bases and J by 5 bases, with 12 bases between the two germline ends. This CDR3 contains 14 residues. The germline V gene encodes CDR1 MNHEY and CDR2 SVGEGT. For the CDR3, the DNA is TGTGCCAGCAGTCCCGCCCCCGTGACCGGGGAGCTGTTTTTT. As protein: CASSPAPVTGELFF.

This clonotype was counted between two and nine times. The chain links TRBV12-3 or TRBV12-4 to TRBJ2-1; D gene unclear. The CDR3 is made up of 14 amino acids. The germline V and J ends were trimmed by 0 bases and 15 bases, with 18 bases remaining between them. CDR3 sequence (DNA): TGTGCCAGCAGTTTAGCGCGGAGAGTCACGTATCGGTTCTTC. As protein: CASSLARRVTYRFF.

This clonotype was detected ten times or more. This chain links TRBV7-2 with TRBJ2-5; 11 bases agree with TRBD1. Germline V gene data show CDR1 as SGHTA and CDR2 as FQGNSA. With 5 bases clipped from V and 0 bases from J, the junction kept 5 bases outside the gene matches. CDR3 size: 16 residues. CDR3 protein: CASSRGTGGDQETQYF. In DNA form, the CDR3 reads TGTGCCAGCAGCCGTGGGACAGGGGGTGACCAAGAGACCCAGTACTTC.

As for this clonotype: At one end the junction does not follow the germline gene, possibly because of a read error. The chain joins TRBV3-1 to TRBJ2-5, with a tentative D call TRBD2 (5 bases). CDR3 size: 13 residues. The germline V gene has CDR1 LGHDT and CDR2 YNNKEL (reference sequence). CDR3 amino acids: CASRRNLLEIQYF. For the CDR3, the DNA is TGTGCCAGCAGGCGCAATTTACTAGAGATCCAGTACTTC.

This clonotype showed up many times. The rearrangement links TRBV10-3 to TRBJ2-7; TRBD1 aligns across 9 bases. Germline V CDR1 and CDR2: ENHRY, SYGVKD. The trim removed 5 bases at V and 5 bases at J, leaving 7 bases unmatched. This CDR3 is built from 14 residues. The chain's CDR3 is CAISPGTGPNEQYF. CDR3 sequence (DNA): TGTGCCATCAGTCCCGGGACAGGGCCGAACGAGCAGTACTTC.

This clonotype was counted many times. V usage is TRBV5-6 and J usage is TRBJ1-2; D not resolved. The CDR3 loop spans 15 amino acids. CDR1 and CDR2 from the germline V gene are SGHDT and YYEEEE. V dropped 3 bases and J dropped 3 bases, with 15 bases sitting between them. The CDR3 DNA is TGTGCCAGCAGCTCGCTCGCCGGGGTTGACTATGGCTACACCTTC. Translation: CASSSLAGVDYGYTF.

V usage is TRBV5-4 and J usage is TRBJ2-1; D is perhaps TRBD1 (5 bases). Germline V gene sequence: CDR1 SGHNT, CDR2 YYREEE (reference sequence). V lost 0 bases to trimming and J lost 9 bases, with 10 bases between them. The CDR3 is 13 amino acids. CDR3 bases: TGTGCCAGCAGCTTGGATCCTAGGGGTGAGCAGTTCTTC. This codes for CASSLDPRGEQFF.

At least ten counts were recorded for this clonotype. The chain uses TRBV7-6 and TRBJ2-2; the match to TRBD1 covers 10 bases. This CDR3 comprises 16 residues. CDR1 is SGHVS, CDR2 FNYEAQ, per germline. With 7 bases clipped from V and 6 bases from J, the junction kept 11 bases outside the gene matches. As DNA, the CDR3 is TGTGCCAGCAACGGAAGGGGACAGGGGAAATCCGGGGAGCTGTTTTTT. Its translation is CASNGRGQGKSGELFF.

A few counts support this clonotype. The chain links TRBV7-9 to TRBJ1-2; D uncertain. V was cut by 5 bases and J by 4 bases, with 11 bases left in between. This CDR3 contains 13 residues. Germline lookup yields CDR1 SEHNR and CDR2 FQNEAQ (reference sequence). CDR3 nucleotides: TGTGCCAGCAGCACAGCGGGTTTCTATGGCTACACCTTC. Its translation: CASSTAGFYGYTF. Full variable domain (remainder filled in from reference TRBV7-9 and TRBJ1-2): DTGVSQNPRHKITKRGQNVTFRCDPISEHNRLYWYRQTLGQGPEFLTYFQNEAQLEKSRLLSDRFSAERPKGSFSTLEIQRTEQGDSAMYLCASSTAGFYGYTFGSGTRLTVV.

This clonotype was counted at least ten times. V is TRBV4-3 and J is TRBJ2-1, with unresolved D. V lost 2 bases and J 4 bases, leaving 18 bases between the germline ends. The CDR3 consists of 17 residues. Germline lookup yields CDR1 LGHNA and CDR2 YSLEER. The CDR3 coding sequence is TGCGCCAGCAGCCAAATAAGGTGGTTGGGGTCTTACAATGAGCAGTTCTTC. Its translation is CASSQIRWLGSYNEQFF.

This clonotype came up many times. The DNA for the CDR3 is TGTGCCAGCAGTTACAGGGGGGAAAATACGCAGTATTTT. As protein: CASSYRGENTQYF. This rearrangement joins TRBV12-3 or TRBV12-4 to TRBJ2-3; 8 positions match TRBD1. The V segment lost 4 bases and the J segment 7 bases; nucleotides outside the gene matches: 4. CDR3 length equals 13 residues.

This clonotype was seen repeatedly, ten times or more. The V gene is TRBV6-1, the J gene TRBJ2-1, with 7 bases lining up with TRBD2. The V gene's germline CDR1 is MNHNS and CDR2 SASEGT. With V trimmed by 7 bases and J by 3 bases, 9 bases remained unmatched. The CDR3 consists of 15 residues. The CDR3 spells CASTSASGIYNEQFF. The CDR3 DNA reads TGTGCCAGCACCTCTGCTAGCGGCATCTACAATGAGCAGTTCTTC.

This chain joins TRBV9 and TRBJ2-7; 11 nucleotides agree with TRBD2. The CDR3 length is 15 residues. CDR1 is SGDLS, CDR2 YYNGEE, per germline. V lost 0 bases and J lost 7; bases outside the gene matches: 6. CDR3 in amino acids: CASSVVAGGPGEQYF. The DNA for the CDR3 is TGTGCCAGCAGCGTAGTAGCGGGAGGGCCGGGGGAGCAGTACTTC.

This clonotype was seen at least ten times. The rearrangement links TRBV18 to TRBJ1-1; 7 bases are a match to TRBD1. Trimming removed 8 bases from V and 1 base from J; junction bases left unmatched: 16. The CDR3 is 17 amino acids. The germline gives CDR1 KGHSH, CDR2 LQKENI. The CDR3: CASVPGGQFRPNTEAFF. CDR3 nucleotide sequence: TGTGCCAGCGTCCCGGGGGGACAGTTTCGACCGAACACTGAAGCTTTCTTT.

This clonotype was found a few times. CDR3 loop: CASSPGGSGETQYF. DNA for the CDR3: TGTGCCAGCAGTCCCGGGGGATCCGGTGAGACCCAGTACTTC. The chain joins TRBV7-3 to TRBJ2-5, with TRBD2 as a possible D gene (6 bases). V lost 6 bases and J 5 bases, leaving 16 bases between the germline ends. The germline CDR1 and CDR2 sequences are SGHTA and FQGTGA. This CDR3 is built from 14 residues.

This clonotype was seen repeatedly, ten times or more. V gene TRBV27 combines with J gene TRBJ2-6, with D unclear. CDR3 length: 15 residues. From germline, CDR1 is MNHEY and CDR2 SMNVEV (reference sequence). Trimming stripped 3 bases from V and 1 base from J, with 7 bases between. CDR3 protein: CASSFTGSGANVLTF. The CDR3 nucleotides are TGTGCCAGCAGTTTCACTGGATCTGGGGCCAACGTCCTGACTTTC.

This clonotype was counted ten times or more. The chain carries TRBV19 and TRBJ2-1; 8 bases agree with TRBD2. J lost 0 bases, V lost 7 bases, and 5 bases had no gene match. This CDR3 is built from 15 residues. In germline, CDR1 is LNHDA, CDR2 SQIVND (reference sequence). The CDR3 region is CASNLAGHSYNEQFF. Written as DNA, the CDR3 is TGTGCCAGTAACTTAGCGGGGCACTCCTACAATGAGCAGTTCTTC.